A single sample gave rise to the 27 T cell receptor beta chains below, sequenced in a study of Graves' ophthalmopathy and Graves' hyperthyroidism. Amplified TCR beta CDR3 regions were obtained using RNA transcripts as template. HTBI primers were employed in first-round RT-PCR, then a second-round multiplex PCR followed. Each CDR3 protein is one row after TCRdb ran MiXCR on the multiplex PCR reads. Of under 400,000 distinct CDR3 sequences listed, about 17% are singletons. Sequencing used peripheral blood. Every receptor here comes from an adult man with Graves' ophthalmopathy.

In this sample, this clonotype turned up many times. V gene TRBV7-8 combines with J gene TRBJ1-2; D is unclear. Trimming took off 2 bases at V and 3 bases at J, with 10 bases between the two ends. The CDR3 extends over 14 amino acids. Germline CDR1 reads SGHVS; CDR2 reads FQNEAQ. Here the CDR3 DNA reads TGTGCCAGCAGCTTAACCCGGGCCGACTATGGCTACACCTTC. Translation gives CASSLTRADYGYTF.

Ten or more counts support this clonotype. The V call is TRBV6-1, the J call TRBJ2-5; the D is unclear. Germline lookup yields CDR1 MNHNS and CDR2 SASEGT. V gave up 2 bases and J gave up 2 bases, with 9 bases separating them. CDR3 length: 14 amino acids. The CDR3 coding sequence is TGTGCCAGCAGTGAACCTGACCCGCAAGAGACCCAGTACTTC. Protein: CASSEPDPQETQYF.

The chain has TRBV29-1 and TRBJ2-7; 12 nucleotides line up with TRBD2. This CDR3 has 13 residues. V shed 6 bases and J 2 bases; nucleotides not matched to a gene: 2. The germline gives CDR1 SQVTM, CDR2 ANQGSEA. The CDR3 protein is CSVRTSGAYEQYF. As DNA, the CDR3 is TGCAGCGTGAGGACTAGCGGGGCCTACGAGCAGTACTTC.

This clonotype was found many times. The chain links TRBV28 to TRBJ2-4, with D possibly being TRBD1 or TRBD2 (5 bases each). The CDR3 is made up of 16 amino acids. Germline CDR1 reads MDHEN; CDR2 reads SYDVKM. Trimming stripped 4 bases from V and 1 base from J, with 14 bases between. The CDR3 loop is CASSSTGAEAKNIQYF. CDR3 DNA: TGTGCCAGCAGTTCAACCGGGGCGGAGGCCAAAAACATTCAGTACTTC.

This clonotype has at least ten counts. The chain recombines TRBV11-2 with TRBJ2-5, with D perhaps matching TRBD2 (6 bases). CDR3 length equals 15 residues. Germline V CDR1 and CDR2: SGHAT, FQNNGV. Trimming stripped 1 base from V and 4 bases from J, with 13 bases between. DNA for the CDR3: TGTGCCAGCAGCTTAGGGGCCACTAGCCGAGAGACCCAGTACTTC. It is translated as CASSLGATSRETQYF.

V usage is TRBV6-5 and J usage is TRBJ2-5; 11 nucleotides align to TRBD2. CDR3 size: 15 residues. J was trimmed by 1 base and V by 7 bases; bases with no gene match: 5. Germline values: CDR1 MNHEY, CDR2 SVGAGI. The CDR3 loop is CASNLAGGTQETQYF. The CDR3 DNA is TGTGCCAGCAATTTAGCGGGAGGGACCCAAGAGACCCAGTACTTC.

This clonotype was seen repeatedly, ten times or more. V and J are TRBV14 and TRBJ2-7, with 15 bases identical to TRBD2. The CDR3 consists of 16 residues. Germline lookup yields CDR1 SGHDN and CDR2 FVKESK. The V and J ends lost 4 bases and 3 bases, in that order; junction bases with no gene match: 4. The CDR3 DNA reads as TGTGCCAGCAGCCCACCGGGACTAGCGGGAGGCTACGAGCAGTACTTC. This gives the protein CASSPPGLAGGYEQYF.

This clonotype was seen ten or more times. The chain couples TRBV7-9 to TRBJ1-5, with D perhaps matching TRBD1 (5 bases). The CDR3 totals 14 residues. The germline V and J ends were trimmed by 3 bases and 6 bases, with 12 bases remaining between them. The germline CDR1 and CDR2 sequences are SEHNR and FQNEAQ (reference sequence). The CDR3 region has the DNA TGTGCCAGCAGCTTCGGGGGTGGGGCTCAGCCCCAGCATTTT. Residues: CASSFGGGAQPQHF. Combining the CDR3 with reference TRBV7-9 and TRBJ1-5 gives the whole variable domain DTGVSQNPRHKITKRGQNVTFRCDPISEHNRLYWYRQTLGQGPEFLTYFQNEAQLEKSRLLSDRFSAERPKGSFSTLEIQRTEQGDSAMYLCASSFGGGAQPQHFGDGTRLSIL.

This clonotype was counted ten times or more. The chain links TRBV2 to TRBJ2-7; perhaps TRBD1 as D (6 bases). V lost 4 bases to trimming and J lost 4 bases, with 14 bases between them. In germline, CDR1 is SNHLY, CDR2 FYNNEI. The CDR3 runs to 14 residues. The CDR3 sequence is CASSVDRSDYEQYF. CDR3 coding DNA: TGTGCCAGCAGTGTCGACAGGTCCGATTACGAGCAGTACTTC.

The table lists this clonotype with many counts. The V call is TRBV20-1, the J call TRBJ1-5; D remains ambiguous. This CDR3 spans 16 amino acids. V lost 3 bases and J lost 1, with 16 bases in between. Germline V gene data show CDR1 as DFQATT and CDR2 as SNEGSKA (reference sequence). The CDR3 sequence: CSASKRRGGSNQPQHF. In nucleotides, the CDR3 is TGCAGTGCTAGTAAGAGGCGGGGTGGAAGCAATCAGCCCCAGCATTTT.

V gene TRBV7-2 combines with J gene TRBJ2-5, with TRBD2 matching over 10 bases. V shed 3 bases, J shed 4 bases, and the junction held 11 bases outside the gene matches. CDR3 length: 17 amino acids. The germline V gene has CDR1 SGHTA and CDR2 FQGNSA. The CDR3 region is CASSLFRSGRAAETQYF. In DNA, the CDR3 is TGTGCCAGCAGCTTGTTTAGGAGCGGGAGGGCCGCAGAGACCCAGTACTTC. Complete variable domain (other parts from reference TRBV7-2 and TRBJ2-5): GAGVSQSPSNKVTEKGKDVELRCDPISGHTALYWYRQSLGQGLEFLIYFQGNSAPDKSGLPSDRFSAERTGGSVSTLTIQRTQQEDSAVYLCASSLFRSGRAAETQYFGPGTRLLVL.

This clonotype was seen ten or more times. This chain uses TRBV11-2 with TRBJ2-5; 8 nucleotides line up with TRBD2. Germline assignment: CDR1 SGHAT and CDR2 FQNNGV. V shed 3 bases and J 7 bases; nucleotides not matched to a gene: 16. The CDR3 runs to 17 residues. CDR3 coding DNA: TGTGCCAGCAGCTTTCCGGCGAGAACTAGCGGAGAATCGACCCAGTACTTC. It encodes CASSFPARTSGESTQYF.

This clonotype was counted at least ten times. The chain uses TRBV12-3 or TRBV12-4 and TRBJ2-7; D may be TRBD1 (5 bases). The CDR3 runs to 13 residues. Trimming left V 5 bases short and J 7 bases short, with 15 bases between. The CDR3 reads CASSISTRTEQYF. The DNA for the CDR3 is TGTGCCAGCAGTATATCTACAAGGACAGAGCAGTACTTC.

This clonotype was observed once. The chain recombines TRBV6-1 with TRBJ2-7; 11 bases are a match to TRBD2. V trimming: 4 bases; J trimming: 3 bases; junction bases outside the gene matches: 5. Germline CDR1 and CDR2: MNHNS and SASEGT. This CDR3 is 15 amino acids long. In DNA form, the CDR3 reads TGTGCCAGCAGTGCGGGACTAGCGGAGTTCTACGAGCAGTACTTC. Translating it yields CASSAGLAEFYEQYF.

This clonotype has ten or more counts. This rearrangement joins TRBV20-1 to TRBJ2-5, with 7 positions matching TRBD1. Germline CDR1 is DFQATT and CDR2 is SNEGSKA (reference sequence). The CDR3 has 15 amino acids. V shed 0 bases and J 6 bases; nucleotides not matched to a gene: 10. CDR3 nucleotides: TGCAGTGCTAGAGATCTTAAGACAGGGCTAAAGACCCAGTACTTC. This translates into CSARDLKTGLKTQYF.

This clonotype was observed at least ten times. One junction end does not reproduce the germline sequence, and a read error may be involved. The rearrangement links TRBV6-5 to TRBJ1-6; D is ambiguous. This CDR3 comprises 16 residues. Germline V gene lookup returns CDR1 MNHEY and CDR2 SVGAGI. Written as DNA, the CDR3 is TGTGCCAGCAGTCCTAGGGCGGCGTTGCTTAATTCACCCCGCCACTTT. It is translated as CASSPRAALLNSPRHF.

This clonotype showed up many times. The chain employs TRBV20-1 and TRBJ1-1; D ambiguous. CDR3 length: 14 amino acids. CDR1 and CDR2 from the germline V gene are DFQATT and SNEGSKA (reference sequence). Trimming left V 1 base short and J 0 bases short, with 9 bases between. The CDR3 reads CSARGTAVNTEAFF. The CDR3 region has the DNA TGCAGTGCTAGAGGGACTGCGGTGAACACTGAAGCTTTCTTT.

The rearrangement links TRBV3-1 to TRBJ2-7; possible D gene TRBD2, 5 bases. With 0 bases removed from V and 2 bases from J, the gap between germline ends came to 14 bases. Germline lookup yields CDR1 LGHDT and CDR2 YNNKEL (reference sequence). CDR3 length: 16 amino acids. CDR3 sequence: CASSQDPSGRTYEQYF. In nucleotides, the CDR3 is TGTGCCAGCAGCCAAGATCCCAGCGGTCGGACCTACGAGCAGTACTTC.

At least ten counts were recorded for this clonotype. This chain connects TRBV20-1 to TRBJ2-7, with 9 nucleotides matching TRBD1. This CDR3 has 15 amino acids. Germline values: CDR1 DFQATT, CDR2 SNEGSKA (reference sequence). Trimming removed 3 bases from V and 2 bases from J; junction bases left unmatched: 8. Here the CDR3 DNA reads TGCAGTGCTAGTCGAACAGGGGGCCTCCCCTACGAGCAGTACTTC. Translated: CSASRTGGLPYEQYF.

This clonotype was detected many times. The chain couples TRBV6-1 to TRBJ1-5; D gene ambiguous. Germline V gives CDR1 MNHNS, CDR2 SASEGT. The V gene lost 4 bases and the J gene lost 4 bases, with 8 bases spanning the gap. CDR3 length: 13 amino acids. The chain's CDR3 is CASSVRDNQPQHF. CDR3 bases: TGTGCCAGCAGTGTTAGGGATAATCAGCCCCAGCATTTT.

CDR3 sequence: CASRDSLYGYTF. The CDR3 DNA reads TGTGCCAGCCGCGACAGTCTCTATGGCTACACCTTC. This sequence joins TRBV6-1 and TRBJ1-2, with a tentative D call TRBD1 (5 bases). The CDR3 consists of 12 residues. V lost 8 bases and J 4 bases, leaving 11 bases between the germline ends. From germline, CDR1 is MNHNS and CDR2 SASEGT.

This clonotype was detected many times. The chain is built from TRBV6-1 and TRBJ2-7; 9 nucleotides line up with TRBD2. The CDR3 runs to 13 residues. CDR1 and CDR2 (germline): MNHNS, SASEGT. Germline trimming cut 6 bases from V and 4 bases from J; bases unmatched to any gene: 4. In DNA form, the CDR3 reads TGTGCCAGCAGGAAGGGACTAGCTTACGAGCAGTACTTC. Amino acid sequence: CASRKGLAYEQYF.

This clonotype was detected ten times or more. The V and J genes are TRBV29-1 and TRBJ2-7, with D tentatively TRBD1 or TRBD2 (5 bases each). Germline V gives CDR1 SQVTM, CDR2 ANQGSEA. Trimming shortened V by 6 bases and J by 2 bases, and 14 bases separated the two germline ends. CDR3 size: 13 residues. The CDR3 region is CSVPGTETYEQYF. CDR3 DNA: TGCAGCGTGCCCGGGACGGAGACCTACGAGCAGTACTTC.

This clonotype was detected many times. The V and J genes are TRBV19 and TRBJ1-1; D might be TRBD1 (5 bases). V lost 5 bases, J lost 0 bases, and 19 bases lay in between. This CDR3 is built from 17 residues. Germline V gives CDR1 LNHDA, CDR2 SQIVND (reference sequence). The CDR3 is CASSQTLTQEMNTEAFF. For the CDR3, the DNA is TGTGCCAGTAGTCAAACCCTAACACAGGAGATGAACACTGAAGCTTTCTTT. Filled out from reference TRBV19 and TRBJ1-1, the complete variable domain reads DGGITQSPKYLFRKEGQNVTLSCEQNLNHDAMYWYRQDPGQGLRLIYYSQIVNDFQKGDIAEGYSVSREKKESFPLTVTSAQKNPTAFYLCASSQTLTQEMNTEAFFGQGTRLTVV.

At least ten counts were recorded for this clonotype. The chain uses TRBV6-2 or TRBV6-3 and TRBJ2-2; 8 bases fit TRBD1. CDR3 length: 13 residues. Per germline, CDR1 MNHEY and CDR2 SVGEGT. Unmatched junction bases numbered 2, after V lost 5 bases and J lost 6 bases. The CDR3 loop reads CASSRQGPGELFF. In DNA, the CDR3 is TGTGCCAGCAGTCGACAGGGGCCCGGGGAGCTGTTTTTT.

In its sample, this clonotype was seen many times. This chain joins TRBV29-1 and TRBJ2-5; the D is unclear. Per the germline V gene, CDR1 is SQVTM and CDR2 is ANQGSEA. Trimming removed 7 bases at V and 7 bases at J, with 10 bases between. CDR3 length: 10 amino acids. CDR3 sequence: CSGMEGTQYF. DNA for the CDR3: TGCAGCGGGATGGAAGGGACCCAGTACTTC. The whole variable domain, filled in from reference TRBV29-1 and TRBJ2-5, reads SAVISQKPSRDICQRGTSLTIQCQVDSQVTMMFWYRQQPGQSLTLIATANQGSEATYESGFVIDKFPISRPNLTFSTLTVSNMSPEDSSIYLCSGMEGTQYFGPGTRLLVL.

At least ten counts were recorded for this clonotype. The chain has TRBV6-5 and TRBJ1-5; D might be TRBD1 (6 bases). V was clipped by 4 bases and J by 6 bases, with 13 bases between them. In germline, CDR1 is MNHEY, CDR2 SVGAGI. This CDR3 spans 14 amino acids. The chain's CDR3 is CASSSDTGSQPQHF. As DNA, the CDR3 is TGTGCCAGCAGTTCCGACACAGGGTCTCAGCCCCAGCATTTT.